Reported below is one T cell receptor beta chain. The data were taken from a study of patients and donors after allogeneic stem cell transplantation. TCRdb reanalysed the RT-PCR reads using MiXCR and keeps one entry per CDR3 protein. This sample carries some 21,000 distinct CDR3 sequences, 29% of them seen once, and the ten largest clones take 40% to 55%. Trimming pared 4 bases from V and 2 bases from J, leaving 12 bases between. CDR1 is SGDLS and CDR2 is YYNGEE in the germline V gene. This CDR3 is 14 amino acids long. This receptor was obtained from a human donor who was either an allogeneic HSCT recipient or a stem cell or donor lymphocyte infusion donor (not recorded which). It is not recorded whose cells these are; they may come from a transplant donor. V usage is TRBV9 and J usage is TRBJ1-2, with no clear D. The sequenced sample was blood, either unsorted or a sorted T cell fraction (not recorded which). The CDR3: CASSPQSFNYGYTF. The CDR3 DNA sequence: TGTGCCAGCAGCCCTCAGAGTTTCAACTATGGCTACACCTTC.